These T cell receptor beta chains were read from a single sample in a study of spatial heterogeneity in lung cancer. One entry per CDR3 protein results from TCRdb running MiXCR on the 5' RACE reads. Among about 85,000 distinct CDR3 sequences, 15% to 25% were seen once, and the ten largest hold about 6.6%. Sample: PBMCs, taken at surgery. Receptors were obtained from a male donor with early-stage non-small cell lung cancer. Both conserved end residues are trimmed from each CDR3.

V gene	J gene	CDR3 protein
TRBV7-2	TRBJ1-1	ASSLAGTGVNTEAF
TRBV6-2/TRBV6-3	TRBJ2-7	ASSSGHSEQY
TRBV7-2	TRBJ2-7	ASGTGTKQY
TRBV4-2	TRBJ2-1	ASSQGQGSVNEQF
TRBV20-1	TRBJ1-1	SAPHGDTEAF
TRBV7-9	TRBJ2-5	ASSFTPRELETQY
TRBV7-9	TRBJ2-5	ASSQGTSGYQETQY
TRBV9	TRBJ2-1	ASSVGGLYNEQF
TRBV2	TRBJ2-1	ASSAWAGSYNEQF
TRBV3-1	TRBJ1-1	ASSQEGGMSTEAF
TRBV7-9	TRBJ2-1	ASSLDGGGYNEQF
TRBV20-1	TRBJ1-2	SARDETGYGYT
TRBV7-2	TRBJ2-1	ASSLGASAYNEQF
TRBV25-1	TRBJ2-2	ASSESMVGGPNTGELF
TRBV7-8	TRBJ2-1	ASSPKVRGNEQF
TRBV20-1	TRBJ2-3	SASPRGAGVTDTQY
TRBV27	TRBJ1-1	ATPTGEDHTEAF
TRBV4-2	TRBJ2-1	ASSQVPSGGSYNEQF
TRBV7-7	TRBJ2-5	ASSLDLAETQY
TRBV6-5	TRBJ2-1	ASSYTGGDNEQF
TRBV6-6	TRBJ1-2	ASSSGQGLGGYT
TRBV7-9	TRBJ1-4	ASSLAPGQGNEKLF
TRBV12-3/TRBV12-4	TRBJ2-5	ASSTGETQY
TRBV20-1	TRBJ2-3	SARDPGTSGSWGQADTQY
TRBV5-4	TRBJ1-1	ASSFLDTEAF
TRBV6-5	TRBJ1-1	ASSYESGNTEAF
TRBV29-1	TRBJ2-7	SVAPGTGRAEQY
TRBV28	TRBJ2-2	ASSSPGQNTGELF
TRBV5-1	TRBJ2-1	ASSLDTPSEQF
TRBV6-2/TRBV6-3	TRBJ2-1	ASSYSRTSHEQF
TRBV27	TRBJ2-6	ASSLSPYRGRPGANVLT
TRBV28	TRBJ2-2	ASSFNIRVFTGELF
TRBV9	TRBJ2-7	ASSAVGASSEQY
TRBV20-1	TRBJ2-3	SAGPGQGPADTQY
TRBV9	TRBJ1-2	ASSGDPRLNYGYT
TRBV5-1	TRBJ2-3	ASRTGAGLTDTQY
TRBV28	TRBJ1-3	ASSTDRAGNTIY
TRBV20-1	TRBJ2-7	SARPETGTSGYEQY
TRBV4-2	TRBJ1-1	ASSQERQANTEAF
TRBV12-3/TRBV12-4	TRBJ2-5	ASRIVPLETQY
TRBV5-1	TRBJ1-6	ASSFNQGVGATLH
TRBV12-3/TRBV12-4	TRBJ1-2	ASSLSHGYT
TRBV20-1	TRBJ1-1	SARDRPTEAF
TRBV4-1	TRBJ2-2	ASSQEERGYTGELF
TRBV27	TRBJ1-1	ASSFLPGQEEVSSGWTEAF
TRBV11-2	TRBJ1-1	ASSLAFGNTEAF
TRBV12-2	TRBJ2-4	ASRLPKNIQY
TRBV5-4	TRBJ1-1	ASSFGTLRDTEAF
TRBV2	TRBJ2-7	ASSPGGGPEQY
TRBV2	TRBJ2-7	ATSTGRSSSYEQY
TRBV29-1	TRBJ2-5	SVVGGPETQY